This T cell receptor beta chain was recorded in a study of shared clonotypes between healthy human individuals. Study observations and caveats: The sole specimen, blood, was sampled, and tissue repertoires likely differ.

Generated by immunoSEQ multiplex PCR, the TCRdb table keeps only in-frame clones and is missing some. The table lists 150,000 to 200,000 clones, 85% to 95% of them singletons, with around 0.067% in the top ten. This clone appeared a single time. The antigen is not known. Germline V CDR1 and CDR2: MNHEY, SVGAGI. Trimming cost V 6 bases and J 7 bases; bases outside gene matches: 9. This CDR3 has 13 amino acids. The rearrangement joins TRBV6-5 to TRBJ2-7; 7 bases match TRBD1. The sequenced sample was naive CD4+ T cells sorted from blood. The sample's subset: CD45RA+ positively selected. The origin of this receptor is a woman in her 30s in good health. The CDR3 bases are TGTGCCAGCAGGACGACAGGGAAGCGGGAGCAGTACTTC. Translated, it gives CASRTTGKREQYF.